This T cell receptor (beta chain) was recovered during a study of beta chain features in type 1 diabetes. Isolated RNA was reverse transcribed in full, so expressed TCRB transcripts were sequenced. Assay used: immunoSEQ multiplex PCR; TCRdb lists only in-frame clones, some missing. The sample yields about 340,000 clones, approximately 8.2% seen once. Study-level findings and limits: In patients and controls equally, PCR might favor templates that are shorter.

This clone was found a few times. Its antigen is currently unknown. The CDR3 runs to 14 residues. CDR1 SGHRS and CDR2 YFSETQ come from the germline V gene. Trimming left V 1 base short and J 1 base short, with 5 bases between. Sequencing was done on a sample of central memory CD4+ T cells from blood. The V call is TRBV5-1, the J call TRBJ2-2, with D possibly matching TRBD1 (5 bases). The clonotype comes from a woman under 30 in good health. In DNA form, the CDR3 reads TGCGCCAGCAGCTTGCAGGGGAACACCGGGGAGCTGTTTTTT. As protein: CASSLQGNTGELFF.